Listed here are 18 T cell receptor beta chains from one sample, sequenced in a study of blood T cell repertoires in COVID-19 (TCRdb year 2020). Receptors were amplified or captured by the immunoSEQ multiplex PCR assay. TCRdb provides this immuneACCESS table in a form limited to in-frame rearrangements. Some clones are lacking; in checked studies, under half of them reflect an unresolved V gene, and why the rest are absent is not known. Present in this sample are 450,000 or so clones, around 90% of which were seen just once. The top ten hold 0.6% of the sample. Sequencing used PBMCs or T cells enriched from blood (not recorded which). All receptors come from a man aged 18 to 29 who had recovered from COVID-19.

V gene TRBV5-1 combines with J gene TRBJ2-7; 8 bases are a match to TRBD2. Germline CDR1 reads SGHRS; CDR2 reads YFSETQ. The length of the CDR3 is 16 residues. The V gene end was trimmed by 1 base and the J gene end by 0 bases; junction bases not matched to a gene: 6. In DNA, the CDR3 is TGCGCCAGCAGCTTGTGGTTAGCGGGGAGCTCCTACGAGCAGTACTTC. Amino acid sequence: CASSLWLAGSSYEQYF.

This chain joins TRBV6-6 and TRBJ2-3; the D is unclear. From germline, CDR1 is MNHNY and CDR2 SVGAGI (reference sequence). Between the trimmed V and J ends, which lost 6 bases and 3 bases, there was a span of 13 bases. CDR3 length equals 14 residues. The CDR3 DNA reads TGTGCCAGCAGCGACACCCCCGTTACAGATACGCAGTATTTT. Its translation: CASSDTPVTDTQYF.

This chain connects TRBV14 to TRBJ1-1, with D perhaps TRBD1 (6 bases). V lost 2 bases, J lost 2 bases, and 9 bases lay in between. The CDR3 consists of 14 residues. Germline CDR1 SGHDN, CDR2 FVKESK. The CDR3 loop is CASSQLQGNTEAFF. The CDR3 DNA is TGTGCCAGCAGCCAATTACAGGGAAACACTGAAGCTTTCTTT.

V usage is TRBV15 and J usage is TRBJ2-5; D perhaps matches TRBD1 (5 bases). Germline V gives CDR1 LNHNV, CDR2 YYDKDF (reference sequence). The V end was cut by 2 bases, the J end by 1 base, with 17 bases between. The CDR3 has 17 amino acids. The CDR3 coding sequence is TGTGCCACCAGCAGAATCCACAAACAAAGGGGCCAAGAGACCCAGTACTTC. Its translation: CATSRIHKQRGQETQYF.

This clone appeared a single time. This chain uses TRBV19 with TRBJ2-1; 8 positions agree with TRBD2. Germline V CDR1 and CDR2: LNHDA, SQIVND (reference sequence). The trim removed 8 bases at V and 0 bases at J, leaving 3 bases unmatched. The CDR3 is made up of 14 amino acids. In nucleotides, the CDR3 is TGTGCCAGTGCTACTAGCGGCTCCTACAATGAGCAGTTCTTC. It is translated as CASATSGSYNEQFF.

The V gene is TRBV28, the J gene TRBJ1-6; D may be TRBD1 (6 bases). Germline V gives CDR1 MDHEN, CDR2 SYDVKM. The V gene lost 3 bases and the J gene lost 7 bases, with 13 bases spanning the gap. The length of the CDR3 is 15 residues. CDR3 sequence: CASSFPTGTNSPLHF. The CDR3 DNA sequence: TGTGCCAGCAGTTTCCCAACAGGGACGAATTCACCCCTCCACTTT.

This sequence joins TRBV9 and TRBJ1-4; TRBD1 is a possible D gene (6 bases). The germline CDR1 and CDR2 sequences are SGDLS and YYNGEE. Trimming removed 1 base at V and 3 bases at J, with 13 bases between. The CDR3 consists of 16 residues. The CDR3 nucleotides are TGTGCCAGCAGCGTATTTGCGGGGGCTCCTAATGAAAAACTGTTTTTT. Residues: CASSVFAGAPNEKLFF.

CDR3 DNA sequence: TGTGCCAGCAGCCAAGAATTTGGGGCCAGGACTGAAGCTTTCTTT. Its translation is CASSQEFGARTEAFF. The V call is TRBV4-2, the J call TRBJ1-1; perhaps TRBD1 as D (5 bases). Germline loops: CDR1 LGHNA, CDR2 YNFKEQ. V lost 0 bases and J lost 5, with 13 bases in between. This CDR3 is built from 15 residues.

This clone was recorded once. The J gene is TRBJ2-5, the V gene TRBV15; 15 positions agree with TRBD2. This CDR3 comprises 16 residues. The germline V gene has CDR1 LNHNV and CDR2 YYDKDF (reference sequence). Trimming at V came to 4 bases and at J to 4 bases, leaving 4 bases not matched to a gene. The CDR3 loop reads CATSKVGLAGGETQYF. CDR3 nucleotide sequence: TGTGCCACCAGCAAGGTGGGACTAGCGGGAGGAGAGACCCAGTACTTC.

The CDR3 nucleotides read TGTGCTAGTGGTCCAAGCCGGGGGGAGCAGTACTTC. This gives the protein CASGPSRGEQYF. J is TRBJ2-7 and V is TRBV12-5; a weak D match, TRBD2 (6 bases). The length of the CDR3 is 12 residues. The V gene lost 5 bases and the J gene lost 7 bases, with 12 bases spanning the gap. Germline V gene sequence: CDR1 LGHNT, CDR2 FRNRAP.

The chain couples TRBV2 to TRBJ1-1, with D maybe TRBD1 (5 bases). The CDR3 runs to 12 residues. The V end lost 9 bases, the J end lost 5 bases, and 13 bases lay between the germline ends. Germline V CDR1 and CDR2: SNHLY, FYNNEI. CDR3 region: CASVQELTEAFF. In DNA form, the CDR3 reads TGTGCCAGTGTACAGGAGTTGACTGAAGCTTTCTTT. The full variable domain, rest sourced from reference TRBV2 and TRBJ1-1, is EPEVTQTPSHQVTQMGQEVILRCVPISNHLYFYWYRQILGQKVEFLVSFYNNEISEKSEIFDDQFSVERPDGSNFTLKIRSTKLEDSAMYFCASVQELTEAFFGQGTRLTVV.

The chain links TRBV18 to TRBJ1-5, with 11 bases identical to TRBD1. Germline V gene lookup returns CDR1 KGHSH and CDR2 LQKENI. The V segment lost 6 bases and the J segment 2 bases; nucleotides outside the gene matches: 12. This CDR3 is 18 amino acids long. The CDR3 loop reads CASSQERTGGFGNQPQHF. In nucleotides, the CDR3 is TGTGCCAGCTCGCAGGAACGGACAGGGGGCTTCGGCAATCAGCCCCAGCATTTT.

This rearrangement joins TRBV18 to TRBJ2-1; TRBD2 agrees at 12 bases. Germline lookup yields CDR1 KGHSH and CDR2 LQKENI. The CDR3 loop spans 16 amino acids. Trimming took 3 bases from V and 4 from J; bases not matched to a gene: 4. The CDR3 here is CASSPVTSGGYNEQFF. DNA of the CDR3: TGTGCCAGCTCACCTGTAACTAGCGGGGGGTACAATGAGCAGTTCTTC.

This chain joins TRBV5-1 and TRBJ2-5; D is perhaps TRBD1 (6 bases). The CDR3 extends over 14 amino acids. Germline V lookup: CDR1 SGHRS, CDR2 YFSETQ. Trimming took off 4 bases at V and 4 bases at J, with 14 bases between the two ends. CDR3 DNA sequence: TGCGCCAGCAGCCCGAACTTAGGGGGAGAGACCCAGTACTTC. This encodes CASSPNLGGETQYF.

The V call is TRBV7-2, the J call TRBJ1-5; no clear D. This CDR3 region has 16 residues. The V and J ends lost 2 bases and 0 bases respectively, with 11 bases between them. Germline V gene data show CDR1 as SGHTA and CDR2 as FQGNSA. The CDR3 is CASSLLDTDSNQPQHF. In nucleotides, the CDR3 is TGTGCCAGCAGCTTATTGGATACAGATAGCAATCAGCCCCAGCATTTT.

The sample holds a few counts of this clone. This sequence joins TRBV19 and TRBJ1-2, with 8 bases matching TRBD1. CDR1 LNHDA and CDR2 SQIVND come from the germline V gene (reference sequence). There are 14 residues in the CDR3. The trim removed 8 bases at V and 4 bases at J, leaving 9 bases unmatched. In DNA form, the CDR3 reads TGTGCCAGTTCTCACAGGGGGGACAGCTATGGCTACACCTTC. It encodes CASSHRGDSYGYTF.

This clone was observed a single time. The rearrangement links TRBV11-3 to TRBJ2-1; the match to TRBD1 covers 7 bases. V shed 5 bases and J 6 bases; nucleotides not matched to a gene: 1. Germline CDR1 and CDR2: SGHNT and YENEEA. The CDR3 spans 12 residues. In nucleotides, the CDR3 is TGTGCCAGCAGCCACAGGGGCAATGAGCAGTTCTTC. It translates to CASSHRGNEQFF. Full variable domain (missing parts from reference TRBV11-3 and TRBJ2-1): EAGVVQSPRYKIIEKKQPVAFWCNPISGHNTLYWYLQNLGQGPELLIRYENEEAVDDSQLPKDRFSAERLKGVDSTLKIQPAELGDSAVYLCASSHRGNEQFFGPGTRLTVL.

The V and J genes are TRBV18 and TRBJ1-1; D call uncertain. Looked up from germline, CDR1 is KGHSH and CDR2 is LQKENI. The CDR3 covers 12 residues. Trimming took 2 bases from V and 7 from J, leaving 8 bases between them. CDR3 nucleotide sequence: TGTGCCAGCTCACCAACAGTAAGTGAAGCTTTCTTT. This encodes CASSPTVSEAFF. Variable domain in full (rest from reference TRBV18 and TRBJ1-1): NAGVMQNPRHLVRRRGQEARLRCSPMKGHSHVYWYRQLPEEGLKFMVYLQKENIIDESGMPKERFSAEFPKEGPSILRIQQVVRGDSAAYFCASSPTVSEAFFGQGTRLTVV.